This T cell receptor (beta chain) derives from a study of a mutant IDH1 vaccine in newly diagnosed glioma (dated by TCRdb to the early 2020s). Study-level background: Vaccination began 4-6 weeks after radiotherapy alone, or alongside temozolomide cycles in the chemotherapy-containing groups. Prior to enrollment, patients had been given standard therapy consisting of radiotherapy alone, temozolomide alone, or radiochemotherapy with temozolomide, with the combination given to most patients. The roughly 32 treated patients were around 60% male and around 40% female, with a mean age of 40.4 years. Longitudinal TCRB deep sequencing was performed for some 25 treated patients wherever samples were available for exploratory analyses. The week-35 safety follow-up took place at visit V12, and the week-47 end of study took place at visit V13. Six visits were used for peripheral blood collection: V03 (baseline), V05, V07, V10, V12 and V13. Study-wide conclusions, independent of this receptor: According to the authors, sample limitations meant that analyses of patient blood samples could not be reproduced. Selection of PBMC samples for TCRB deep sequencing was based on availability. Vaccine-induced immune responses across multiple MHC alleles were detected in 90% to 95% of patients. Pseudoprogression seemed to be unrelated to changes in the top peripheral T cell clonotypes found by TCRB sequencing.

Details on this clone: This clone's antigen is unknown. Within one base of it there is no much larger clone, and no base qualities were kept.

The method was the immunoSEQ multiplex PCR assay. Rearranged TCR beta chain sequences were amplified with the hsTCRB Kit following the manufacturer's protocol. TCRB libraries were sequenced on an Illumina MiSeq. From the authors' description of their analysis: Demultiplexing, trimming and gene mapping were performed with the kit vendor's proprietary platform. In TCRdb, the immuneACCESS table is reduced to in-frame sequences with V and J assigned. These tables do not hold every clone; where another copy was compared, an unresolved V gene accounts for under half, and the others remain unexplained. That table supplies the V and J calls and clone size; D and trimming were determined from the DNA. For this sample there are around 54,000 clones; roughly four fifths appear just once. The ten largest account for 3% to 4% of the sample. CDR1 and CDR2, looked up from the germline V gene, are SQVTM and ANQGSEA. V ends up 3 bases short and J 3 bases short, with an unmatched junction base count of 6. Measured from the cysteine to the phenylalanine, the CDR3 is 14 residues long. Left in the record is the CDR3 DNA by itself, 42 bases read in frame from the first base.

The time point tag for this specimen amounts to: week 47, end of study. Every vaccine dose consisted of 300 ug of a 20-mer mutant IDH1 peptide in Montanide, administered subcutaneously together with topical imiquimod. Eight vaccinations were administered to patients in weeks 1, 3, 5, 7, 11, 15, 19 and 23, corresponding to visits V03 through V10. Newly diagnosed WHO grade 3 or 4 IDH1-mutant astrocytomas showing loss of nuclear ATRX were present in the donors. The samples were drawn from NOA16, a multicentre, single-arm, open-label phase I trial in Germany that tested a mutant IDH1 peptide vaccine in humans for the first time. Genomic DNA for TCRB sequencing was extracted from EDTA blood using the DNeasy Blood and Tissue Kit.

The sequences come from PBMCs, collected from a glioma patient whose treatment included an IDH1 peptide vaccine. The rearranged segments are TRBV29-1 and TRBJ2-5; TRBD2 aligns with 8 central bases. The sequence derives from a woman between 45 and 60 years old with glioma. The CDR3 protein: CSVEGGRWEETQYF. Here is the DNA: TGCAGCGTTGAGGGCGGGAGGTGGGAAGAGACCCAGTACTTC.